These 18 T cell receptor beta chains originate from one sample sequenced in a study of T cells in localized non-small cell lung cancer. Data came from immunoSEQ multiplex PCR; TCRdb stores just in-frame clones and leaves some out. The sample lists 60,000 to 75,000 clones, 84% seen once, with 13% in the top ten. The sequencing used peripheral blood, collected before any cancer treatment. Receptors originate from a female donor older than 55 with stage I lung adenocarcinoma.

J is TRBJ2-1 and V is TRBV11-3; D perhaps matches TRBD1 (6 bases). The CDR3 is 12 amino acids. Germline V gives CDR1 SGHNT, CDR2 YENEEA. The V end lost 2 bases, the J end lost 12 bases, and 11 bases lay between the germline ends. The CDR3 region has the DNA TGTGCCAGCAGCTTACAAACAGGGAGGCAGTTCTTC. It translates to CASSLQTGRQFF. The full variable domain, in which reference TRBV11-3 and TRBJ2-1 provide the parts outside the CDR3, is EAGVVQSPRYKIIEKKQPVAFWCNPISGHNTLYWYLQNLGQGPELLIRYENEEAVDDSQLPKDRFSAERLKGVDSTLKIQPAELGDSAVYLCASSLQTGRQFFGPGTRLTVL.

This rearrangement joins TRBV6-5 to TRBJ2-6; D call uncertain. There are 12 residues in the CDR3. Germline V gene lookup returns CDR1 MNHEY and CDR2 SVGAGI. V lost 4 bases, J lost 4 bases, and 2 bases lay in between. CDR3 in amino acids: CASSSGANVLTF. The CDR3, as DNA: TGTGCCAGCAGTTCCGGGGCCAACGTCCTGACTTTC.

The chain uses TRBV5-1 and TRBJ2-7; D uncertain. The length of the CDR3 is 13 residues. Trimming stripped 2 bases from V and 10 bases from J, with 16 bases between. CDR1 is SGHRS, CDR2 YFSETQ, per germline. CDR3 bases: TGCGCCAGCAGCTTCGGACCACCCTATGGACAGTACTTC. Protein: CASSFGPPYGQYF.

The chain combines TRBV14 with TRBJ1-1; no clear D gene. Germline CDR1 and CDR2: SGHDN and FVKESK. The CDR3 spans 13 residues. Trimming removed 1 base at V and 0 bases at J, with 3 bases between. CDR3 sequence (DNA): TGTGCCAGCAGCCAAGGCATGAACACTGAAGCTTTCTTT. It encodes CASSQGMNTEAFF.

This clone was counted only a few times. The chain employs TRBV2 and TRBJ1-2; D gene unclear. Germline loops: CDR1 SNHLY, CDR2 FYNNEI. V was cut by 7 bases and J by 4 bases, with 10 bases left in between. This CDR3 spans 12 amino acids. The CDR3 loop is CASMRRGYGYTF. Here the CDR3 DNA reads TGTGCCAGCATGAGACGAGGCTATGGCTACACCTTC.

This sequence joins TRBV4-1 and TRBJ2-7, with 9 nucleotides matching TRBD1. The CDR3 has 13 residues. The germline CDR1 and CDR2 sequences are MGHRA and YSYEKL. V shed 5 bases and J 3 bases; nucleotides not matched to a gene: 2. The CDR3 sequence: CASSWDRDYEQYF. The CDR3 coding sequence is TGCGCCAGCAGCTGGGACAGGGACTACGAGCAGTACTTC.

The chain links TRBV9 to TRBJ2-3; no clear D gene. V was shortened by 4 bases and J by 0 bases, with 15 bases between the two germline ends. CDR1 and CDR2 from the germline V gene are SGDLS and YYNGEE. The length of the CDR3 is 16 residues. The CDR3 nucleotides read TGTGCCAGCAGCCCTTTCCCGGCACCTAGCACAGATACGCAGTATTTT. Amino acids: CASSPFPAPSTDTQYF.

The chain carries TRBV5-4 and TRBJ1-6; D call uncertain. This CDR3 has 16 residues. The germline gives CDR1 SGHNT, CDR2 YYREEE (reference sequence). Trimming took 4 bases from V and 8 from J, leaving 19 bases between them. The DNA for the CDR3 is TGTGCCAGCAGCAACCGGATTACCAAACCGGATTCACCCCTCCACTTT. It specifies CASSNRITKPDSPLHF. Combining the CDR3 with reference TRBV5-4 and TRBJ1-6 gives the whole variable domain ETGVTQSPTHLIKTRGQQVTLRCSSQSGHNTVSWYQQALGQGPQFIFQYYREEENGRGNFPPRFSGLQFPNYSSELNVNALELDDSALYLCASSNRITKPDSPLHFGNGTRLTVT.

This clone showed up just once. V and J are TRBV19 and TRBJ1-6; the D gene is possibly TRBD1 (6 bases). This CDR3 spans 13 amino acids. The V gene lost 4 bases and the J gene lost 7 bases, with 8 bases spanning the gap. Germline-derived CDR1 and CDR2 are LNHDA and SQIVND (reference sequence). CDR3 DNA sequence: TGTGCCAGTAGTAAGCAGGGGAATTCACCCCTCCACTTT. This encodes CASSKQGNSPLHF.

This clone was recorded once. The chain employs TRBV6-5 and TRBJ1-2; tentatively, D is TRBD1 (6 bases). Germline CDR1 reads MNHEY; CDR2 reads SVGAGI. The CDR3 totals 13 residues. V was pared by 5 bases and J by 8 bases, with 15 bases between. The CDR3: CASSGTTGTGYTF. In DNA form, the CDR3 reads TGTGCCAGCAGTGGGACAACAGGGACCGGCTACACCTTC.

The chain recombines TRBV19 with TRBJ2-3; D unclear. The CDR3 runs 13 residues. The germline V and J ends were trimmed by 7 bases and 6 bases, with 14 bases remaining between them. The germline V gene has CDR1 LNHDA and CDR2 SQIVND (reference sequence). The CDR3 DNA sequence: TGTGCCAGTATTGACAAGGGAAGGGATACGCAGTATTTT. Translated, it gives CASIDKGRDTQYF.

The chain links TRBV5-6 to TRBJ1-1; D is perhaps TRBD1 (5 bases). Germline lookup yields CDR1 SGHDT and CDR2 YYEEEE. CDR3 length: 14 amino acids. Trimming removed 2 bases at V and 1 base at J, with 9 bases between. The CDR3 reads CASSFSGENTEAFF. Written as DNA, the CDR3 is TGTGCCAGCAGCTTCTCGGGGGAGAACACTGAAGCTTTCTTT.

V and J are TRBV15 and TRBJ2-5, with D possibly TRBD1 on 5 matching bases. The V and J ends lost 0 bases and 2 bases respectively, with 13 bases between them. This CDR3 is 16 amino acids long. Germline V lookup: CDR1 LNHNV, CDR2 YYDKDF (reference sequence). In DNA form, the CDR3 reads TGTGCCACCAGCAGAGATTTGACTCCAGGGCAAGAGACCCAGTACTTC. This codes for CATSRDLTPGQETQYF.

The chain combines TRBV2 with TRBJ1-1; 8 positions agree with TRBD1. This CDR3 spans 13 amino acids. Germline V gene data show CDR1 as SNHLY and CDR2 as FYNNEI. V was pared by 4 bases and J by 5 bases, with 3 bases of the junction left unmatched. The CDR3 protein is CASSGTGMTEAFF. CDR3 nucleotide sequence: TGTGCCAGCAGTGGGACAGGGATGACTGAAGCTTTCTTT.

The rearrangement links TRBV7-2 to TRBJ1-5; D is possibly TRBD1 (5 bases). Germline V gene sequence: CDR1 SGHTA, CDR2 FQGNSA. Trimming pared 1 base from V and 6 bases from J, leaving 7 bases between. The CDR3 runs to 13 residues. The CDR3 DNA is TGTGCCAGCAGCTTAGGGGGCGCTCAGCCCCAGCATTTT. Translating it yields CASSLGGAQPQHF.

This clone was seen just once. The chain uses TRBV5-1 and TRBJ2-5; tentative D call: TRBD2 (6 bases). The CDR3 is 13 residues long. V lost 4 bases and J 2 bases, leaving 9 bases between the germline ends. CDR1 and CDR2 from the germline V gene are SGHRS and YFSETQ. CDR3 bases: TGCGCCAGCAGCGACCGGGAGCAAGAGACCCAGTACTTC. Translation: CASSDREQETQYF.

The V call is TRBV2, the J call TRBJ2-5, with 7 positions matching TRBD2. There are 12 residues in the CDR3. Looked up from germline, CDR1 is SNHLY and CDR2 is FYNNEI. Trimming at V came to 10 bases and at J to 5 bases, leaving 7 bases not matched to a gene. This CDR3 reads CATATSEETQYF. The CDR3, as DNA: TGTGCCACGGCCACTAGCGAGGAGACCCAGTACTTC. Supplemented by reference TRBV2 and TRBJ2-5, the full variable domain reads EPEVTQTPSHQVTQMGQEVILRCVPISNHLYFYWYRQILGQKVEFLVSFYNNEISEKSEIFDDQFSVERPDGSNFTLKIRSTKLEDSAMYFCATATSEETQYFGPGTRLLVL.

This chain links TRBV19 with TRBJ1-1; TRBD1 is a possible D gene (6 bases). Germline values: CDR1 LNHDA, CDR2 SQIVND (reference sequence). Trimming left V 4 bases short and J 6 bases short, with 9 bases between. CDR3 length: 12 amino acids. CDR3 residues: CASSNRVPEAFF. CDR3 in DNA: TGTGCCAGTAGTAACAGGGTTCCTGAAGCTTTCTTT.